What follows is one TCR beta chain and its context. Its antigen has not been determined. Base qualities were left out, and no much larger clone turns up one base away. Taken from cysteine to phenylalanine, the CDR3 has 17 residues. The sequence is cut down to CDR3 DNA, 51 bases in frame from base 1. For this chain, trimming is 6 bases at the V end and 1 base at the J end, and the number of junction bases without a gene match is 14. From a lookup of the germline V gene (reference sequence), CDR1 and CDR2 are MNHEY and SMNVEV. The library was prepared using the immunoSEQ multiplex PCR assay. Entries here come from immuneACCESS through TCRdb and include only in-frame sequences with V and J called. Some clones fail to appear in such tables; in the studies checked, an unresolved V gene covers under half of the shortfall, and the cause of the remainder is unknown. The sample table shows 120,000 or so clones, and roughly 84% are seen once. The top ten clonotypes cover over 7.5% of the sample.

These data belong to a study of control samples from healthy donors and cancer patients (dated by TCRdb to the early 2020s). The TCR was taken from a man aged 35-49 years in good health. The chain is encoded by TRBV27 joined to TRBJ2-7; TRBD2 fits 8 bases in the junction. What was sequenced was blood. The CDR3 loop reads CASRASGIAGISYEQYF. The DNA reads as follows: TGTGCCAGCAGAGCCAGCGGTATAGCGGGGATTTCCTACGAGCAGTACTTC.